This T cell receptor beta chain was captured in a study of cytomegalovirus exposure and HLA in healthy donors. On this clone: Its antigen is as yet unknown.

The PCR made use of 60 Vbeta and 13 Jbeta primers. Repertoires were generated with immunoSEQ multiplex PCR, while TCRdb's copy carries only in-frame clones and drops some. The table lists 110,000 or so clones, roughly 80% of them singletons. With 3 bases removed from V and 0 bases from J, the gap between germline ends came to 7 bases. Germline values: CDR1 SGHNT, CDR2 YYREEE (reference sequence). This CDR3 has 15 amino acids. Whole-study results and caveats: As a later analysis revealed, the rate of TCR association differed by HLA locus, with DRB1 most and HLA-C fewest. The investigators catalogued 150 or so TCR beta chains as cytomegalovirus-associated. Analyses of presence/absence relied on an assumption of roughly uniform sequencing depth across donors.

Specimen: PBMCs. The chain employs TRBV5-4 and TRBJ2-6; no firm D call. The sequence was collected from a man in his forties or fifties in good health and CMV-seropositive. CDR3 sequence reads: CASSSWLSGANVLTF. CDR3 nucleotide sequence: TGTGCCAGCAGCTCATGGCTCTCTGGGGCCAACGTCCTGACTTTC. Complete variable domain (other parts from reference TRBV5-4 and TRBJ2-6): ETGVTQSPTHLIKTRGQQVTLRCSSQSGHNTVSWYQQALGQGPQFIFQYYREEENGRGNFPPRFSGLQFPNYSSELNVNALELDDSALYLCASSSWLSGANVLTFGAGSRLTVL.